This T cell receptor beta chain appears in the sequencing data of a study of blood T cell repertoires in COVID-19. Study context: There were acute and convalescent COVID-19 samples, and they came from the United States, Italy and Spain.

Germline V gene data show CDR1 as SNHLY and CDR2 as FYNNEI. The CDR3 covers 14 residues. The V gene end was trimmed by 7 bases and the J gene end by 3 bases; junction bases not matched to a gene: 7. Clones were read by immunoSEQ multiplex PCR, and TCRdb kept only the in-frame ones, dropping some. The table shows 310,000 or so clones, with around four fifths occurring only once. This receptor was obtained from a woman in her forties or fifties with acute or convalescent COVID-19. V is TRBV2 and J is TRBJ2-5, with 8 bases aligning to TRBD1. Specimen: peripheral blood. The CDR3 sequence: CASNLQGVEETQYF. DNA of the CDR3: TGTGCCAGCAATCTACAGGGGGTGGAAGAGACCCAGTACTTC.